The 18 T cell receptor beta chains below all came from one sample that was sequenced in a study of T cell responses to AZD1222 COVID-19 vaccine. Sequenced by immunoSEQ multiplex PCR; TCRdb stores in-frame clones only, minus some. The data contain over 130,000 clones, 92% of them singletons. The source was peripheral blood, collected on day 0 of AZD1222 vaccination. Receptor source: an adult in good health.

The rearrangement uses TRBV15 and TRBJ1-5, with D possibly TRBD1 on 5 matching bases. CDR3 length: 14 residues. CDR1 is LNHNV, CDR2 YYDKDF, per germline (reference sequence). The V end was cut by 6 bases, the J end by 3 bases, with 12 bases between. The CDR3 bases are TGTGCCACCAGAGAAATGGGGCCCAATCAGCCCCAGCATTTT. Translated: CATREMGPNQPQHF.

V gene TRBV18 combines with J gene TRBJ1-3; 7 nucleotides match TRBD1. With V trimmed by 3 bases and J by 0 bases, 5 bases remained unmatched. This CDR3 is built from 16 residues. Germline V gives CDR1 KGHSH, CDR2 LQKENI. CDR3 DNA: TGTGCCAGCTCACCCCTGACAGGGATCTCTGGAAACACCATATATTTT. Translation: CASSPLTGISGNTIYF.

This sequence joins TRBV28 and TRBJ1-5, with 10 positions matching TRBD1. Trimming took 4 bases from V and 4 from J; bases not matched to a gene: 1. Germline V gene sequence: CDR1 MDHEN, CDR2 SYDVKM. The CDR3 extends over 14 amino acids. The CDR3 DNA sequence: TGTGCCAGCAGTTGGGACAGGGGTAATCAGCCCCAGCATTTT. It is translated as CASSWDRGNQPQHF.

The chain is built from TRBV6-1 and TRBJ1-1; D is uncertain. This CDR3 has 12 amino acids. Trimming removed 2 bases from V and 9 bases from J, with 10 bases in between. The germline CDR1 and CDR2 sequences are MNHNS and SASEGT. The CDR3 DNA sequence: TGTGCCAGCAGTGAACGGTCAGAACAAGCTTTCTTT. Protein sequence: CASSERSEQAFF.

DNA of the CDR3: TGTGCCAGCAGTTTTCCCCCGGGGTCCTACAATGAGCAGTTCTTC. This translates into CASSFPPGSYNEQFF. The chain couples TRBV28 to TRBJ2-1; tentatively, D is TRBD2 (5 bases). Germline CDR1 is MDHEN and CDR2 is SYDVKM. The CDR3 covers 15 residues. V was shortened by 3 bases and J by 1 base, with 10 bases between the two germline ends.

V is TRBV5-1 and J is TRBJ1-3; D ambiguous. Germline CDR1 and CDR2: SGHRS and YFSETQ. Trimming left V 2 bases short and J 0 bases short, with 9 bases between. This CDR3 is 15 amino acids long. The CDR3 spells CASSFTALSGNTIYF. In DNA form, the CDR3 reads TGCGCCAGCAGCTTTACAGCGCTCTCTGGAAACACCATATATTTT. Supplemented by reference TRBV5-1 and TRBJ1-3, the full variable domain reads KAGVTQTPRYLIKTRGQQVTLSCSPISGHRSVSWYQQTPGQGLQFLFEYFSETQRNKGNFPGRFSGRQFSNSRSEMNVSTLELGDSALYLCASSFTALSGNTIYFGEGSWLTVV.

The chain links TRBV6-5 to TRBJ2-3; perhaps TRBD2 as D (7 bases). Germline lookup yields CDR1 MNHEY and CDR2 SVGAGI. The CDR3 covers 15 residues. Trimming removed 5 bases from V and 5 bases from J, with 17 bases in between. CDR3 in amino acids: CASSTLGGAIDTQYF. CDR3 coding DNA: TGTGCCAGCAGTACCCTGGGGGGGGCAATAGATACGCAGTATTTT.

The V and J genes are TRBV7-2 and TRBJ2-4, with a weak D call TRBD2 (6 bases). There are 15 residues in the CDR3. Germline V gene sequence: CDR1 SGHTA, CDR2 FQGNSA. Trimming left V 4 bases short and J 8 bases short, with 18 bases between. CDR3 amino acids: CASSSRLSGEDIQYF. CDR3 sequence (DNA): TGTGCCAGCAGCTCGAGACTTAGCGGCGAGGACATTCAGTACTTC.

The chain is built from TRBV28 and TRBJ1-1; D is unclear. Germline values: CDR1 MDHEN, CDR2 SYDVKM. The V gene lost 10 bases and the J gene lost 4 bases, with 13 bases spanning the gap. The CDR3 runs 12 residues. The CDR3 DNA follows: TGTGCCACCTTCCTGGTTGGCACTGAAGCTTTCTTT. Translation: CATFLVGTEAFF.

The chain employs TRBV7-9 and TRBJ1-1; D gene uncertain. Germline values: CDR1 SEHNR, CDR2 FQNEAQ (reference sequence). The length of the CDR3 is 13 residues. V was trimmed by 1 base and J by 8 bases, leaving 11 bases between them. The CDR3 sequence: CASSLGREPEAFF. The CDR3 nucleotides are TGTGCCAGCAGCTTAGGCCGGGAGCCCGAAGCTTTCTTT.

The chain uses TRBV6-2 or TRBV6-3 and TRBJ2-1; D possibly corresponds to TRBD2 (6 bases). The CDR3 consists of 15 residues. Per germline, CDR1 MNHEY and CDR2 SVGEGT. V lost 2 bases and J lost 4, with 12 bases in between. Here the CDR3 reads CASSYRTSFYNEQFF. DNA of the CDR3: TGTGCCAGCAGTTACCGCACTAGCTTTTACAATGAGCAGTTCTTC.

This chain joins TRBV24-1 and TRBJ2-5; D might be TRBD1 (5 bases). Trimming took off 6 bases at V and 3 bases at J, with 7 bases between the two ends. The CDR3 sequence is 12 residues long. CDR1 and CDR2 (germline): KGHDR, SFDVKD. The CDR3, as DNA: TGTGCCACCAGTAAAGGGGAAGAGACCCAGTACTTC. Translating it yields CATSKGEETQYF.

The chain links TRBV7-8 to TRBJ1-6; D not certain. The CDR3 contains 13 residues. V was cut by 2 bases and J by 10 bases, with 9 bases left in between. Looked up from germline, CDR1 is SGHVS and CDR2 is FQNEAQ. Here the CDR3 reads CASSLNVGSPLHF. The CDR3 nucleotides read TGTGCCAGCAGCTTAAATGTGGGCTCACCCCTCCACTTT.

The gene calls are TRBV6-6 and TRBJ1-1, with D maybe TRBD1 (5 bases). Per germline, CDR1 MNHNY and CDR2 SVGAGI (reference sequence). CDR3 length: 14 residues. V was cut by 3 bases and J by 5 bases, with 13 bases left in between. CDR3 residues: CASSYVGGGTEAFF. The CDR3 coding sequence is TGTGCCAGCAGTTATGTGGGGGGAGGTACTGAAGCTTTCTTT.

This clone was counted a single time. Germline is not matched at one junction end, which may reflect a read error. The chain recombines TRBV11-3 with TRBJ2-7; D may be TRBD1 (5 bases). Germline assignment: CDR1 SGHNT and CDR2 YENEEA. The CDR3 spans 13 residues. CDR3 in amino acids: CASSFTGAYEQCF. In nucleotides, the CDR3 is TGTGCCAGCAGCTTCACAGGCGCCTACGAGCAGTGCTTC. The variable domain in full, with the rest retrieved from reference TRBV11-3 and TRBJ2-7, is EAGVVQSPRYKIIEKKQPVAFWCNPISGHNTLYWYLQNLGQGPELLIRYENEEAVDDSQLPKDRFSAERLKGVDSTLKIQPAELGDSAVYLCASSFTGAYEQCFGPGTRLTVT.

The chain has TRBV4-1 and TRBJ1-4; no firm D call. Germline V gene lookup returns CDR1 MGHRA and CDR2 YSYEKL. V lost 4 bases, J lost 4 bases, and 7 bases lay in between. The CDR3 extends over 13 amino acids. CDR3 amino acids: CASSLLVNEKLFF. The CDR3 bases are TGCGCCAGCAGCCTATTGGTTAATGAAAAACTGTTTTTT.

This rearrangement joins TRBV7-9 to TRBJ2-6, with 7 bases fitting TRBD2. CDR3 size: 17 residues. Germline trimming cut 1 base from V and 2 bases from J; bases unmatched to any gene: 5. The germline CDR1 and CDR2 sequences are SEHNR and FQNEAQ (reference sequence). The CDR3 DNA reads as TGTGCCAGCAGCTTAGGGACGGGGGGTCCTGGGGCCAACGTCCTGACTTTC. Its translation: CASSLGTGGPGANVLTF.

This clone was observed a handful of times. CDR3 coding DNA: TGTGCCAGCAGCTTAATACTAGCGGATGGGACAGATACGCAGTATTTT. Translating gives CASSLILADGTDTQYF. The V gene is TRBV7-9, the J gene TRBJ2-3, with 8 bases that match TRBD2. Looked up from germline, CDR1 is SEHNR and CDR2 is FQNEAQ (reference sequence). The CDR3 is 16 amino acids. The trim removed 2 bases at V and 3 bases at J, leaving 7 bases unmatched.